A single sample gave rise to the 23 T cell receptor beta chains below, sequenced in a study of regulatory T cells in long-lasting Graves disease. This sample's time point: newly diagnosed GD, antithyroid drugs for less than 3 months. RNA isolated from PBMCs was used to make the TCR library. Arm-PCR of CDR3 regions and iRepertoire HTBI primers were the basis on which TCR beta libraries were built. Each CDR3 protein is one row after TCRdb ran MiXCR on the multiplex PCR reads. This sample carries around 330,000 distinct CDR3 sequences, about a sixth of them seen once, and the ten largest clones take about two fifths. Specimen: peripheral blood mononuclear cells (PBMCs), collected at new diagnosis, from a patient treated with antithyroid drugs. The receptors were gathered from a female donor with Graves disease.

This clonotype was counted ten times or more. DNA for the CDR3: TGTGCCAGTAGTCCCGACAGGGGCAGTGAAAAACTGTTTTTT. Protein: CASSPDRGSEKLFF. J is TRBJ1-4 and V is TRBV19; 8 bases align to TRBD1. CDR3 length: 14 residues. Germline trimming cut 5 bases from V and 7 bases from J; bases unmatched to any gene: 6. Germline V lookup: CDR1 LNHDA, CDR2 SQIVND (reference sequence).

In this sample, this clonotype turned up many times. At one end the junction does not follow the germline gene, possibly because of a read error. The rearrangement joins TRBV4-1 to TRBJ1-3; D is undetermined. The germline CDR1 and CDR2 sequences are MGHRA and YSYEKL. This CDR3 region has 15 residues. For the CDR3, the DNA is TGTGCCAGCAGCCGGATCCAGGTCGCTGGAAACACCATATATTTT. Its protein product is CASSRIQVAGNTIYF.

A note on this clonotype: A read error is possible here, since a much larger clone lies one base away. The gene calls are TRBV3-1 and TRBJ2-3, with D possibly TRBD1 on 5 matching bases. In germline, CDR1 is LGHDT, CDR2 YNNKEL (reference sequence). There are 15 residues in the CDR3. Here the CDR3 DNA reads TGTGCCCGCAGCCACAGCGACAGATTCACAGATACGCAGTATTTT. It is translated as CARSHSDRFTDTQYF.

The chain couples TRBV9 to TRBJ1-1; perhaps TRBD1 as D (6 bases). V was shortened by 0 bases and J by 5 bases, with 14 bases between the two germline ends. From germline, CDR1 is SGDLS and CDR2 YYNGEE. The CDR3 length is 15 residues. CDR3 amino acids: CASSVGSGAGTEAFF. The DNA for the CDR3 is TGTGCCAGCAGCGTAGGATCGGGGGCCGGGACTGAAGCTTTCTTT.

The gene calls are TRBV11-2 and TRBJ2-7; D is ambiguous. V lost 1 base to trimming and J lost 2 bases, with 9 bases between them. Germline loops: CDR1 SGHAT, CDR2 FQNNGV. There are 14 residues in the CDR3. CDR3 coding DNA: TGTGCCAGCAGCTTAGGTGTCGGCACCTACGAGCAGTACTTC. Protein: CASSLGVGTYEQYF.

This clonotype was seen repeatedly, ten times or more. This sequence joins TRBV20-1 and TRBJ1-2; D is ambiguous. This CDR3 contains 15 residues. Germline assignment: CDR1 DFQATT and CDR2 SNEGSKA (reference sequence). The V end was cut by 3 bases, the J end by 8 bases, with 22 bases between. In DNA, the CDR3 is TGCAGTGCTAGTGAACGGAGACCACCCCCTGAGGGCTACACCTTC. Residues: CSASERRPPPEGYTF.

The genes are TRBV3-1 and TRBJ2-7, with 9 bases aligning to TRBD1. Looked up from germline, CDR1 is LGHDT and CDR2 is YNNKEL (reference sequence). Unmatched junction bases numbered 2, after V lost 4 bases and J lost 1 base. The length of the CDR3 is 14 residues. The CDR3 DNA reads TGTGCCAGCAGCCGGGACAGGGATTCCTACGAGCAGTACTTC. This gives the protein CASSRDRDSYEQYF.

Many counts were recorded for this clonotype. The V call is TRBV2, the J call TRBJ1-1; D unclear. Germline V gene lookup returns CDR1 SNHLY and CDR2 FYNNEI. This CDR3 contains 15 residues. V lost 2 bases to trimming and J lost 1 base, with 11 bases between them. As DNA, the CDR3 is TGTGCCAGCAGTGAATTACCTCGGAGGAACACTGAAGCTTTCTTT. This codes for CASSELPRRNTEAFF.

Many counts were recorded for this clonotype. The rearrangement links TRBV6-1 to TRBJ2-1, with 12 bases identical to TRBD2. The V and J ends lost 2 bases and 2 bases, in that order; junction bases with no gene match: 4. The CDR3 runs 17 residues. The V gene's germline CDR1 is MNHNS and CDR2 SASEGT. CDR3 in DNA: TGTGCCAGCAGTGAAAGGACTAGCGGGGAGGCCTACAATGAGCAGTTCTTC. It translates to CASSERTSGEAYNEQFF.

The rearrangement joins TRBV29-1 to TRBJ2-7; TRBD2 matches at 12 bases. CDR1 and CDR2 from the germline V gene are SQVTM and ANQGSEA. The junction had 5 bases not matched to a gene; V was cut back by 7 bases and J by 10 bases. There are 11 residues in the CDR3. CDR3 nucleotides: TGCAGCGCCGGACTAGCGGGAATCCAGTACTTC. Translated: CSAGLAGIQYF.

The table lists this clonotype with many counts. The V call is TRBV9, the J call TRBJ2-1; the match to TRBD1 covers 9 bases. CDR1 is SGDLS, CDR2 YYNGEE, per germline. Losses at the gene ends were 0 bases for V and 7 bases for J; bases not matched to a gene: 17. The CDR3 loop spans 19 amino acids. As DNA, the CDR3 is TGTGCCAGCAGCGTAGGTCCGACAGGGGGTGACGGGAGAAGGAATGAGCAGTTCTTC. Protein sequence: CASSVGPTGGDGRRNEQFF. Using reference TRBV9 and TRBJ2-1 for the parts outside the CDR3, the full variable domain is DSGVTQTPKHLITATGQRVTLRCSPRSGDLSVYWYQQSLDQGLQFLIQYYNGEERAKGNILERFSAQQFPDLHSELNLSSLELGDSALYFCASSVGPTGGDGRRNEQFFGPGTRLTVL.

This clonotype was detected a few times. The chain has TRBV13 and TRBJ1-2; no clear D gene. CDR1 and CDR2 (germline): PRHDT, FYEKMQ (reference sequence). V lost 0 bases to trimming and J lost 5 bases, with 13 bases between them. There are 15 residues in the CDR3. Written as DNA, the CDR3 is TGTGCCAGCAGCTTAGGCCGGGCAGCCGGGTATGGCTACACCTTC. Translated: CASSLGRAAGYGYTF.

This clonotype was recorded at least ten times. The chain couples TRBV12-3 or TRBV12-4 to TRBJ1-2; D is ambiguous. The CDR3 totals 13 residues. V was cut by 5 bases and J by 0 bases, with 7 bases left in between. As DNA, the CDR3 is TGTGCCAGCAGTCTCGGCTCTAACTATGGCTACACCTTC. This sequence encodes CASSLGSNYGYTF.

In this sample, this clonotype turned up many times. This chain uses TRBV27 with TRBJ1-2; the D is unclear. This CDR3 spans 13 amino acids. Germline values: CDR1 MNHEY, CDR2 SMNVEV (reference sequence). V was shortened by 4 bases and J by 5 bases, with 11 bases between the two germline ends. The chain's CDR3 is CASSWSLGYGYTF. As DNA, the CDR3 is TGTGCCAGCAGTTGGAGCCTTGGGTATGGCTACACCTTC.

This sequence joins TRBV6-1 and TRBJ2-7, with D tentatively TRBD2 (5 bases). Trimming left V 8 bases short and J 1 base short, with 12 bases between. The CDR3 runs 13 residues. CDR1 is MNHNS, CDR2 SASEGT, per germline. For the CDR3, the DNA is TGTGCCAGCGGCGAGGGCCTTTCCTACGAGCAGTACTTC. The encoded protein is CASGEGLSYEQYF.

This clonotype was counted at least ten times. The V gene is TRBV19, the J gene TRBJ2-7, with 9 bases fitting TRBD2. V was pared by 4 bases and J by 0 bases, with 1 base of the junction left unmatched. There are 14 residues in the CDR3. Germline loops: CDR1 LNHDA, CDR2 SQIVND (reference sequence). CDR3 sequence: CASSRGLASYEQYF. The CDR3 coding sequence is TGTGCCAGTAGTAGGGGACTAGCCTCCTACGAGCAGTACTTC. Filled out from reference TRBV19 and TRBJ2-7, the complete variable domain reads DGGITQSPKYLFRKEGQNVTLSCEQNLNHDAMYWYRQDPGQGLRLIYYSQIVNDFQKGDIAEGYSVSREKKESFPLTVTSAQKNPTAFYLCASSRGLASYEQYFGPGTRLTVT.

This clonotype came up many times. J is TRBJ2-1 and V is TRBV20-1, with 9 bases fitting TRBD1. V lost 4 bases to trimming and J lost 6 bases; unmatched junction nucleotides: 10. This CDR3 is 15 amino acids long. Germline values: CDR1 DFQATT, CDR2 SNEGSKA (reference sequence). CDR3 nucleotide sequence: TGCAGTGCTATTACAGGGGGCCCCTTCCGCAATGAGCAGTTCTTC. Protein: CSAITGGPFRNEQFF.

As concerns this clonotype: Just one base apart from a much larger clone, this may be a read error. The rearrangement joins TRBV28 to TRBJ2-7, with a possible D match to TRBD1 (5 bases). Germline values: CDR1 MDHEN, CDR2 SYDVKM. The CDR3 covers 14 residues. The CDR3 loop is CTSSLLDKGYEQYF. CDR3 nucleotide sequence: TGTACCAGCAGTTTGCTGGACAAAGGCTACGAGCAGTACTTC. Looking up the rest from reference TRBV28 and TRBJ2-7 gives the full variable domain: DVKVTQSSRYLVKRTGEKVFLECVQDMDHENMFWYRQDPGLGLRLIYFSYDVKMKEKGDIPEGYSVSREKKERFSLILESASTNQTSMYLCTSSLLDKGYEQYFGPGTRLTVT.

This clonotype was detected ten times or more. The rearrangement uses TRBV20-1 and TRBJ2-5; D is ambiguous. This CDR3 region has 14 residues. Trimming removed 7 bases at V and 4 bases at J, with 19 bases between. CDR1 is DFQATT and CDR2 is SNEGSKA in the germline V gene (reference sequence). CDR3 nucleotide sequence: TGCAGTGTTCCAATTTCCCCCGGCGGAGAGACCCAGTACTTC. It yields the protein CSVPISPGGETQYF.

The table lists this clonotype with a few counts. A much larger clone sits a single nucleotide away, making a read error possible. The V gene is TRBV12-3 or TRBV12-4, the J gene TRBJ1-4; possible D gene TRBD1, 5 bases. Trimming took 3 bases from V and 10 from J, leaving 15 bases between them. This CDR3 region has 14 residues. CDR3 in DNA: TGTGCCAGCAGTTTTTCAGGGATTAGTGGAAAACTGTTTTTT. Translated: CASSFSGISGKLFF.

In regard to this clonotype: The germline gene is not matched at one end of the junction; a read error may be the cause. The chain has TRBV7-9 and TRBJ1-1; no clear D gene. The length of the CDR3 is 12 residues. From germline, CDR1 is SEHNR and CDR2 FQNEAQ (reference sequence). The CDR3 nucleotides are TGTGCCAGCAGCCTCATCGGAGAGGAAGCCTTCTTT. Its protein is CASSLIGEEAFF.

The genes are TRBV12-3 or TRBV12-4 and TRBJ2-1, with 13 bases matching TRBD2. The CDR3 is made up of 16 amino acids. Losses at the gene ends were 8 bases for V and 6 bases for J; bases not matched to a gene: 10. CDR3 protein: CASEGGWTSGSNEQFF. In DNA, the CDR3 is TGTGCCAGCGAGGGAGGATGGACTAGCGGGAGCAATGAGCAGTTCTTC.

The rearrangement joins TRBV7-2 to TRBJ1-6; 8 bases are shared with TRBD1. Unmatched junction bases numbered 6, after V lost 1 base and J lost 7 bases. CDR1 SGHTA and CDR2 FQGNSA come from the germline V gene. CDR3 length: 16 amino acids. As DNA, the CDR3 is TGTGCCAGCAGCTTAGAATCCACAGGGGGGAATTCACCCCTCCACTTT. This encodes CASSLESTGGNSPLHF.